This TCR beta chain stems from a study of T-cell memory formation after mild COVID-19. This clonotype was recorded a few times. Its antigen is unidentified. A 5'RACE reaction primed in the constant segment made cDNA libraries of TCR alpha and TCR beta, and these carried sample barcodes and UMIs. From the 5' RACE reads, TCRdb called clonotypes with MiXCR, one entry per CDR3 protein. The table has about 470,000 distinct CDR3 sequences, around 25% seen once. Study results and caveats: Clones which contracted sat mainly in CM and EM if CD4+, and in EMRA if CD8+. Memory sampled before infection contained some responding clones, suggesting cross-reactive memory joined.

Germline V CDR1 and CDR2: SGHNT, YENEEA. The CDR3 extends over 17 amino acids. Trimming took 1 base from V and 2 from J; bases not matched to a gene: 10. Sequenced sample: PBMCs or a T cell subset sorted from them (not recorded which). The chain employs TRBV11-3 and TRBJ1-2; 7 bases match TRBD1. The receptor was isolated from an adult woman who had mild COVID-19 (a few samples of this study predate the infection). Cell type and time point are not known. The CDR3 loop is CASSLGGWDRTNYGYTF. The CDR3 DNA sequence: TGTGCCAGCAGCTTAGGGGGATGGGACAGAACGAACTATGGCTACACCTTC.